This T cell receptor (beta chain) was captured in a study of shared clonotypes between healthy human individuals. Trimming pared 4 bases from V and 0 bases from J, leaving 14 bases between. CDR3 length: 16 amino acids. Per the germline V gene, CDR1 is SGHRS and CDR2 is YFSETQ. Repertoires were generated with immunoSEQ multiplex PCR, while TCRdb's copy carries only in-frame clones and drops some. The data contain under 1,100,000 clones, 75% of them seen just once; the ten biggest clones take up approximately 1.5%. This clone has only one observation. The sequencing sample was made of memory CD4+ T cells sorted from blood. As for subset: CD45RA-negative fraction. The TCR comes from a man aged 18 to 35 in good health. J is TRBJ2-4 and V is TRBV5-1; either TRBD1 or TRBD2 may supply D (5 bases each). This chain's CDR3 is CASSLGTGLAKNIQYF. The CDR3 nucleotides are TGCGCCAGCAGCCTCGGGACGGGGCTAGCCAAAAACATTCAGTACTTC.